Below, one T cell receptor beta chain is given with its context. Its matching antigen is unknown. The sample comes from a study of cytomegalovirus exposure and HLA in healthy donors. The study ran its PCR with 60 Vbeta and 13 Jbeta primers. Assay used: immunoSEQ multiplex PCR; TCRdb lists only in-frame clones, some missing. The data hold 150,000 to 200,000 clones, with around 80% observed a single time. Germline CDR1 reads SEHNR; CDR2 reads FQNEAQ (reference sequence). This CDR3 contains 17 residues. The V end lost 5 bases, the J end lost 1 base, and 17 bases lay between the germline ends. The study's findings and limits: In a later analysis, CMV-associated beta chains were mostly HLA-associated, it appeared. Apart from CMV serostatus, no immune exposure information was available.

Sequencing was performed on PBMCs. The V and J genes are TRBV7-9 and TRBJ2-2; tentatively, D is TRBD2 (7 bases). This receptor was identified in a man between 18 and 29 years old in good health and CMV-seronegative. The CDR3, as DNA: TGTGCCAGCAGCCCGACGGGGGGACAAGGGAACACCGGGGAGCTGTTTTTT. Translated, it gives CASSPTGGQGNTGELFF.